This T cell receptor (beta chain) was retrieved from a study of T cell responses to AZD1222 COVID-19 vaccine. General study results and limits: Mapped onto spike, vaccine-associated CD4 TCRs spanned it and were dominant at 160-218 and 743-854. The donor cohort was predominantly white British with a female majority, and clonal diversity may have been underestimated. When two AZD1222 doses had been given, Spike-specific TCR breadth and depth rose.

From germline, CDR1 is LNHDA and CDR2 SQIVND (reference sequence). The V end lost 5 bases, the J end lost 4 bases, and 16 bases lay between the germline ends. The CDR3 consists of 15 residues. Concerning this clone: No antigen is known for it.

Assay: immunoSEQ multiplex PCR; the TCRdb copy retains only in-frame clones and omits some. The table shows around 120,000 clones, with about 90% occurring only once. This chain links TRBV19 with TRBJ2-3; possible D gene TRBD2, 6 bases. Here the sequenced sample was peripheral blood, taken on day 0 of AZD1222 vaccination. This TCR came from an adult in good health. CDR3 bases: TGTGCCAGTAGTGGCACCGGGAGTATCGCAGATACGCAGTATTTT. As protein: CASSGTGSIADTQYF. The variable domain in full, with the rest retrieved from reference TRBV19 and TRBJ2-3, is DGGITQSPKYLFRKEGQNVTLSCEQNLNHDAMYWYRQDPGQGLRLIYYSQIVNDFQKGDIAEGYSVSREKKESFPLTVTSAQKNPTAFYLCASSGTGSIADTQYFGPGTRLTVL.